The rows below give T cell receptor beta chains drawn from one sample of a study of PD-1 blockade in classical Hodgkin lymphoma. Using immunoSEQ multiplex PCR, the repertoire was profiled, and TCRdb retains in-frame clones only, with some absent. The repertoire has tens of thousands of clones, 85% to 95% of them found once; the top ten carry about 7.6%. The sequencing here drew on peripheral blood mononuclear cells (PBMCs), taken at baseline. The receptors originated from a human donor with classical Hodgkin lymphoma. Each CDR3 is given with its conserved first and last residue. The D gene is left open where the match is weak. Some rows mark clone size as missing; the rest say once, few, many or name a class of expanded clone.

clone size: -; J gene: TRBJ2-3; D gene: -; V gene: TRBV27; CDR3 DNA: TGTGCCAGCAAGCTGGCGGTAGGGGCAGATACGCAGTATTTT; CDR3 protein: CASKLAVGADTQYF
clone size: -; J gene: TRBJ2-1; D gene: -; V gene: TRBV28; CDR3 DNA: TGTGCCAGCAGTTCCCCGGGGGTGAGATCCAATGAGCAGTTCTTC; CDR3 protein: CASSSPGVRSNEQFF
clone size: -; J gene: TRBJ1-5; D gene: TRBD1; V gene: TRBV19; CDR3 DNA: TGTGCCAGTAGTACGTTGACAGGGACGAAGGGTAGCAATCAGCCCCAGCATTTT; CDR3 protein: CASSTLTGTKGSNQPQHF
clone size: few; J gene: TRBJ1-5; D gene: -; V gene: TRBV7-9; CDR3 DNA: TGTGCCAGCAGCTTAGTGTCGCTTTCGGGGTTTCAGCCCCAGCATTTT; CDR3 protein: CASSLVSLSGFQPQHF
clone size: -; J gene: TRBJ1-1; D gene: -; V gene: TRBV13; CDR3 DNA: TGTGCCAGCAGCTTAGTACAGGGCGACTGGAGGAACACTGAAGCTTTCTTT; CDR3 protein: CASSLVQGDWRNTEAFF
clone size: -; J gene: TRBJ2-1; D gene: -; V gene: TRBV6-1; CDR3 DNA: TGTGCCAGCGGACGCGTTTCCTACAATGAGCAGTTCTTC; CDR3 protein: CASGRVSYNEQFF
clone size: -; J gene: TRBJ1-2; D gene: -; V gene: TRBV5-4; CDR3 DNA: TGTGCCAGCACCCCCGGAGCAGGGTATGGCTACACCTTC; CDR3 protein: CASTPGAGYGYTF
clone size: -; J gene: TRBJ2-3; D gene: -; V gene: TRBV6-5; CDR3 DNA: TGTGCCAGCAGTAGAACCCAGGATACGCAGTATTTT; CDR3 protein: CASSRTQDTQYF
clone size: -; J gene: TRBJ1-5; D gene: -; V gene: TRBV5-1; CDR3 DNA: TGCGCCAGCAGATTCCGGGACACCCAGCCCCAGCATTTT; CDR3 protein: CASRFRDTQPQHF
clone size: once; J gene: TRBJ1-1; D gene: TRBD1; V gene: TRBV18; CDR3 DNA: TGTGCCAGCTCACCCGACGGGGACAGGTGGGGCCTAGGAGCTTTCTTT; CDR3 protein: CASSPDGDRWGLGAFF
clone size: -; J gene: TRBJ2-1; D gene: TRBD2; V gene: TRBV7-2; CDR3 DNA: TGTGCCAGCAGCTCAGGACTAGCGGGAGGAGTTGGTGAGCAGTTCTTC; CDR3 protein: CASSSGLAGGVGEQFF
clone size: -; J gene: TRBJ1-5; D gene: TRBD1; V gene: TRBV18; CDR3 DNA: TGTGCCAGCTCACCGACAGGGGGACCGAGCAATCAGCCCCAGCATTTT; CDR3 protein: CASSPTGGPSNQPQHF
clone size: -; J gene: TRBJ1-1; D gene: -; V gene: TRBV2; CDR3 DNA: TGTGCCAGCAGCTCGAGCCCAGCGAGGACTGAAGCTTTCTTT; CDR3 protein: CASSSSPARTEAFF
clone size: -; J gene: TRBJ2-5; D gene: -; V gene: TRBV6-5; CDR3 DNA: TGTGCCAGCAGACTTGGGACGAGTCAAGAGACCCAGTACTTC; CDR3 protein: CASRLGTSQETQYF
clone size: -; J gene: TRBJ2-7; D gene: -; V gene: TRBV7-9; CDR3 DNA: TGTGCCGTCCATGGATCCTACGAGCAGTACTTC; CDR3 protein: CAVHGSYEQYF
clone size: -; J gene: TRBJ2-1; D gene: -; V gene: TRBV7-2; CDR3 DNA: TGTGCCAGCAGCTTATACGGGAGTCCGTACTACAATGAGCAGTTCTTC; CDR3 protein: CASSLYGSPYYNEQFF
clone size: -; J gene: TRBJ2-1; D gene: -; V gene: TRBV4-1; CDR3 DNA: TGCGCCAGCAGCCAAGATGCGGGGCCTGGGAATGAGCAGTTCTTC; CDR3 protein: CASSQDAGPGNEQFF
clone size: -; J gene: TRBJ2-3; D gene: -; V gene: TRBV21-1; CDR3 DNA: TGTGCCAGCCCCAGGACGGGAAACACAGATACGCAGTATTTT; CDR3 protein: CASPRTGNTDTQYF
clone size: -; J gene: TRBJ1-2; D gene: -; V gene: TRBV9; CDR3 DNA: TGTGCCAGCAGCGTAGATCCGCAGGGAGCTAACTATGGCTACACCTTC; CDR3 protein: CASSVDPQGANYGYTF
clone size: -; J gene: TRBJ2-7; D gene: -; V gene: TRBV21-1; CDR3 DNA: TGTGCCAGCAGCAAAGCGCTAGCGGGAGCCTACGAGCAGTACTTC; CDR3 protein: CASSKALAGAYEQYF
clone size: -; J gene: TRBJ1-4; D gene: -; V gene: TRBV7-9; CDR3 DNA: TGTGCCAGCAGTCTTATACAGGGCCCTGCAACTAATGAAAAACTGTTTTTT; CDR3 protein: CASSLIQGPATNEKLFF
clone size: -; J gene: TRBJ1-4; D gene: -; V gene: TRBV9; CDR3 DNA: TGTGCCAGCAGCGTAGTGGAGGGTATTGGGGAAAAACTGTTTTTT; CDR3 protein: CASSVVEGIGEKLFF
clone size: -; J gene: TRBJ1-1; D gene: -; V gene: TRBV7-9; CDR3 DNA: TGTGCCAGCAGCTTACTCGGAGTGAACACTGAAGCTTTCTTT; CDR3 protein: CASSLLGVNTEAFF
clone size: -; J gene: TRBJ1-5; D gene: -; V gene: TRBV4-2; CDR3 DNA: TGTGCCAGCAGCCAAGATCTGGGTTCGAGCAATCAGCCCCAGCATTTT; CDR3 protein: CASSQDLGSSNQPQHF
clone size: -; J gene: TRBJ1-1; D gene: -; V gene: TRBV5-6; CDR3 DNA: TGTGCCAGCAGCTTCCAGGACCCCACTGAAGCTTTCTTT; CDR3 protein: CASSFQDPTEAFF
clone size: -; J gene: TRBJ2-3; D gene: TRBD2; V gene: TRBV6-1; CDR3 DNA: TGTGCCAGCAGTGAATCAGGGAGGGAAACAGATACGCAGTATTTT; CDR3 protein: CASSESGRETDTQYF
clone size: -; J gene: TRBJ1-3; D gene: -; V gene: TRBV5-4; CDR3 DNA: TGTGCCAGCACCCCCGAGGTGGGACCGAGCTCTGGAAACACCATATATTTT; CDR3 protein: CASTPEVGPSSGNTIYF
clone size: -; J gene: TRBJ2-5; D gene: -; V gene: TRBV21-1; CDR3 DNA: TGTGCCAGCAGCAAAAGATACGTGGGAGGAGAGCAGACAGGGGTTGCGACCCAGTACTTC; CDR3 protein: CASSKRYVGGEQTGVATQYF
clone size: once; J gene: TRBJ1-2; D gene: -; V gene: TRBV27; CDR3 DNA: TGTGCCAGCAGTCTGGACAGAATAGTCCGCTCTAACTATGGCTACACCTTC; CDR3 protein: CASSLDRIVRSNYGYTF
clone size: -; J gene: TRBJ1-5; D gene: TRBD1; V gene: TRBV5-8; CDR3 DNA: TGTGCCAGCAACGACAGGGAGGGTAGTCAGCCCCAGCATTTT; CDR3 protein: CASNDREGSQPQHF
clone size: once; J gene: TRBJ1-5; D gene: -; V gene: TRBV6-1; CDR3 DNA: TGTGCCAGCAGAAAGACTACAGGGAGCAATCAGCCCCAGCATTTT; CDR3 protein: CASRKTTGSNQPQHF
clone size: once; J gene: TRBJ1-1; D gene: -; V gene: TRBV15; CDR3 DNA: TGTGCCACCAGCAGAGTGGCAGGGGTCACTGAAGCTTTCTTT; CDR3 protein: CATSRVAGVTEAFF
clone size: -; J gene: TRBJ1-3; D gene: -; V gene: TRBV6-6; CDR3 DNA: TGTGCCAGCAGCCAATTCTCCGGAAACACCATATATTTT; CDR3 protein: CASSQFSGNTIYF
clone size: -; J gene: TRBJ1-1; D gene: TRBD1; V gene: TRBV11-2; CDR3 DNA: TGTGCCAGCAGCTTGACAGGGCCCTCTTGGATAACTTTCTTT; CDR3 protein: CASSLTGPSWITFF
clone size: -; J gene: TRBJ1-4; D gene: TRBD1; V gene: TRBV6-4; CDR3 DNA: TGTGCCAGCAGTGACGGGACAGGGGCTGAAAAACTGTTTTTT; CDR3 protein: CASSDGTGAEKLFF
clone size: -; J gene: TRBJ2-7; D gene: -; V gene: TRBV30; CDR3 DNA: TGTGCCTGGAAAGGACCGGCCCACGAGCAGTACTTC; CDR3 protein: CAWKGPAHEQYF
clone size: -; J gene: TRBJ2-3; D gene: -; V gene: TRBV28; CDR3 DNA: TGTGCCAGCAGGGCAGGGTTGGACACAGATACGCAGTATTTT; CDR3 protein: CASRAGLDTDTQYF
clone size: once; J gene: TRBJ2-6; D gene: -; V gene: TRBV11-2; CDR3 DNA: TGTGCCAGCAGCACCTGGAAGGGGCCCGGGGCCAACGTCCTGACTTTC; CDR3 protein: CASSTWKGPGANVLTF
clone size: -; J gene: TRBJ2-5; D gene: -; V gene: TRBV6-5; CDR3 DNA: TGTGCCAGCAGTTACTCGTGGGGGCCAGCAGAGACCCAGTACTTC; CDR3 protein: CASSYSWGPAETQYF
clone size: -; J gene: TRBJ1-1; D gene: -; V gene: TRBV18; CDR3 DNA: TGTGCCAGCTCCCTTAGACCCGGGATGAACACTGAAGCTTTCTTT; CDR3 protein: CASSLRPGMNTEAFF
clone size: -; J gene: TRBJ2-1; D gene: TRBD1; V gene: TRBV5-1; CDR3 DNA: TGCGCCAGCGGGGACAGCTCCTACAATGAGCAGTTCTTC; CDR3 protein: CASGDSSYNEQFF
clone size: -; J gene: TRBJ2-6; D gene: -; V gene: TRBV2; CDR3 DNA: TGTGCCAGCAGTGAGGAAGCCTCTGGGGCCAACGTCCTGACTTTC; CDR3 protein: CASSEEASGANVLTF
clone size: -; J gene: TRBJ2-1; D gene: -; V gene: TRBV19; CDR3 DNA: TGTGCCAGTAGCATGGGGCTCTACAATGAGCAGTTCTTC; CDR3 protein: CASSMGLYNEQFF
clone size: -; J gene: TRBJ1-1; D gene: -; V gene: TRBV19; CDR3 DNA: TGTGCCAGTAGTATCCGGGGATCGAACACTGAAGCTTTCTTT; CDR3 protein: CASSIRGSNTEAFF
clone size: -; J gene: TRBJ1-5; D gene: -; V gene: TRBV29-1; CDR3 DNA: TGCAGCGTTGAAGACCCGGACACACATCAGCCCCAGCATTTT; CDR3 protein: CSVEDPDTHQPQHF
clone size: -; J gene: TRBJ1-5; D gene: -; V gene: TRBV30; CDR3 DNA: TGTGCCTGGAGCCCCTTGCTGGGTCAGCCCCAGCATTTT; CDR3 protein: CAWSPLLGQPQHF
clone size: few; J gene: TRBJ2-6; D gene: -; V gene: TRBV27; CDR3 DNA: TGTGCCAGCAGTCCTGAGGGCAGGCTATCTGGGGCCAACGTCCTGACTTTC; CDR3 protein: CASSPEGRLSGANVLTF
clone size: -; J gene: TRBJ2-3; D gene: -; V gene: TRBV29-1; CDR3 DNA: TGCAGCGTTGAACAGACAGGCCTATTGGATACGCAGTATTTT; CDR3 protein: CSVEQTGLLDTQYF
clone size: -; J gene: TRBJ2-3; D gene: -; V gene: TRBV11-3; CDR3 DNA: TGTGCCAGCAGCTTAGATCAGAGGCAGGTCAATTGCACAGATACGCAGTATTTT; CDR3 protein: CASSLDQRQVNCTDTQYF
clone size: -; J gene: TRBJ1-1; D gene: -; V gene: TRBV19; CDR3 DNA: TGTGCCAGTAGTACGGCAGAAGGGACTGAAGCTTTCTTT; CDR3 protein: CASSTAEGTEAFF